Listed below are T cell receptor beta chains from one sample, sequenced in a study of blood T cell repertoires in COVID-19. The method was immunoSEQ multiplex PCR; TCRdb's version includes in-frame clones alone and lacks a portion of them. Of approximately 280,000 clones listed, about 82% are singletons. Source material: peripheral blood. These receptors were taken from a man aged 50-60 years with active or convalescent COVID-19. Both conserved end residues are part of each CDR3. The D gene is left open where the match is weak. Only part of the rows carry a size: once, few, many, or a class if the clone is expanded.

j_call: TRBJ1-2; v_call: TRBV28; d_call: NA; clone_size: NA; cdr3_aa: CASSLIQGFYGYTF
j_call: TRBJ2-7; v_call: TRBV29-1; d_call: TRBD2; clone_size: NA; cdr3_aa: CSVLERWTSGYTYEQYF
j_call: TRBJ2-4; v_call: TRBV30; d_call: TRBD2; clone_size: NA; cdr3_aa: CAWSETSRNIQYF
j_call: TRBJ1-1; v_call: TRBV30; d_call: TRBD1; clone_size: NA; cdr3_aa: CAWSPPYRGSDTEAFF
j_call: TRBJ1-2; v_call: TRBV21-1; d_call: NA; clone_size: NA; cdr3_aa: CASSGEDGYTF
j_call: TRBJ2-7; v_call: TRBV7-8; d_call: TRBD2; clone_size: NA; cdr3_aa: CASSSLVRGRTSGAFYEQYF
j_call: TRBJ1-1; v_call: TRBV2; d_call: NA; clone_size: NA; cdr3_aa: CASSQGIGWRTEAFF
j_call: TRBJ2-3; v_call: TRBV6-1; d_call: TRBD2; clone_size: NA; cdr3_aa: CASSEGGAADTQYF
j_call: TRBJ1-1; v_call: TRBV5-4; d_call: NA; clone_size: few; cdr3_aa: CASSLFERTEAFF
j_call: TRBJ2-1; v_call: TRBV6-5; d_call: TRBD2; clone_size: NA; cdr3_aa: CASSLDQASGSKEQFF
j_call: TRBJ2-2; v_call: TRBV24-1; d_call: TRBD1; clone_size: once; cdr3_aa: CATSDPGQGRTGELFF
j_call: TRBJ1-4; v_call: TRBV7-9; d_call: NA; clone_size: NA; cdr3_aa: CASSLVWGSNEKLFF
j_call: TRBJ2-3; v_call: TRBV6-5; d_call: TRBD2; clone_size: NA; cdr3_aa: CASSTSGSTDTQYF
j_call: TRBJ1-1; v_call: TRBV5-1; d_call: NA; clone_size: few; cdr3_aa: CASSLDRSGNTEAFF
j_call: TRBJ1-1; v_call: TRBV12-3/TRBV12-4; d_call: NA; clone_size: few; cdr3_aa: CASRGTSNTEAFF
j_call: TRBJ1-2; v_call: TRBV28; d_call: NA; clone_size: NA; cdr3_aa: CASSSRTDNYGYTF
j_call: TRBJ1-2; v_call: TRBV16; d_call: NA; clone_size: once; cdr3_aa: CASSQSNTNYGYTF